The T cell receptor beta chain described here comes from a study of T cells after yellow fever vaccination. Across the study: Preparing low-cell-number fractions relied on SMART-Seq v4 Ultra Low Input.

This clonotype was counted between two and nine times. Its antigen is as yet unknown. TCR cDNA, made by 5'RACE template switching, carried an added universal primer site and UMIs. TCRdb called the 5' RACE reads again in MiXCR, with one record for every CDR3 protein. The sample yields 300,000 to 400,000 distinct CDR3 sequences, about 8.7% seen once. Whole-study findings and limits: Re-detected after boosting: most primary clones, 96% of CD4 and under 90% of CD8.

The germline gives CDR1 SGDLS, CDR2 YYNGEE. The CDR3 consists of 14 residues. Trimming stripped 6 bases from V and 10 bases from J, with 22 bases between. J is TRBJ1-2 and V is TRBV9; D is undetermined. The receptor was derived from a man aged 18 to 35 who received the YFV17D yellow fever vaccine. The sequencing used PBMCs, collected on the day of the first yellow fever vaccination. CDR3: CASTTAELSRDYTF. Written as DNA, the CDR3 is TGTGCCAGCACCACGGCAGAACTATCTCGGGACTACACCTTC.